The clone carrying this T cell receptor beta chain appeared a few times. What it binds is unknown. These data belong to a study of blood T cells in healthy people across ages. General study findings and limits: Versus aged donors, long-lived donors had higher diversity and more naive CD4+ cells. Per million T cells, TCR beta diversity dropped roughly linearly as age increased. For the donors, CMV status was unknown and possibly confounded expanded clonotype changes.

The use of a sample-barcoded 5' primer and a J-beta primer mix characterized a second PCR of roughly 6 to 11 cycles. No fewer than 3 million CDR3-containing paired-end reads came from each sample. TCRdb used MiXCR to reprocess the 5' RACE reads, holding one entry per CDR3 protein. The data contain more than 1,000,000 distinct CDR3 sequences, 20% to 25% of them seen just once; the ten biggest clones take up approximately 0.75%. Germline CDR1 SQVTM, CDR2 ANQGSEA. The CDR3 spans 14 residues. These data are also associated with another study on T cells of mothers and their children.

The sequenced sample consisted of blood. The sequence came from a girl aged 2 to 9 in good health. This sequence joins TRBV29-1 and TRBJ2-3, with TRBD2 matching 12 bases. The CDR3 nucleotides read TGCAGTGCTTCCGGGACTAGCGGGACAGATACGCAGTATTTT. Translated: CSASGTSGTDTQYF.